These T cell receptor beta chains were read from a single sample in a study of OX40 agonist ivuxolimab in advanced cancers. The method was immunoSEQ multiplex PCR; TCRdb's version includes in-frame clones alone and lacks a portion of them. This table holds about 93,000 clones, approximately 90% found once. This material consisted of CD4+ or CD8+ T cells sorted from blood, taken in a trial of the OX40 agonist ivuxolimab. The source of these receptors is an adult with an advanced solid tumor such as melanoma, head and neck, liver or kidney cancer. Both conserved end residues are part of each CDR3. A D gene is named only where the DNA matches it firmly. A clone size is listed for some rows: how often the clone was seen (once, few, many), or a class if it is expanded.

v_gene: TRBV7-2; abundance: -; j_gene: TRBJ2-7; d_gene: TRBD2; CDR3nt: TGTGCCAGCAGCTTACTAGCGGGGGGCAGCTCCTACGAGCAGTACTTC; CDR3aa: CASSLLAGGSSYEQYF
v_gene: TRBV28; abundance: -; j_gene: TRBJ1-2; d_gene: TRBD1; CDR3nt: TGTGCCAGCAGTTTAGGCGGGGACAGGGGCGGCTACACCTTC; CDR3aa: CASSLGGDRGGYTF
v_gene: TRBV7-8; abundance: -; j_gene: TRBJ2-7; d_gene: TRBD1; CDR3nt: TGTGCCAGCAGCTCGGGACAGGGGTCGGGCGAGCAGTACTTC; CDR3aa: CASSSGQGSGEQYF
v_gene: TRBV6-6; abundance: -; j_gene: TRBJ2-7; d_gene: -; CDR3nt: TGTGTCAGCAGTTACTCGAGACAGGTGGAACCGCAGTACTTC; CDR3aa: CVSSYSRQVEPQYF
v_gene: TRBV9; abundance: -; j_gene: TRBJ2-2; d_gene: TRBD2; CDR3nt: TGTGCCAGCAGCGCTCTTCCGGGACTAGCGGGAGGGCCCTGGGACACCGGGGAGCTGTTTTTT; CDR3aa: CASSALPGLAGGPWDTGELFF
v_gene: TRBV5-1; abundance: once; j_gene: TRBJ2-7; d_gene: -; CDR3nt: TGCGCCAGCAGCTCCGGGGTGATTGAGTACGAGCAGTACTTC; CDR3aa: CASSSGVIEYEQYF
v_gene: TRBV7-9; abundance: -; j_gene: TRBJ2-3; d_gene: -; CDR3nt: TGTGCCAGCAGCTTCTCCACAGATACGCAGTATTTT; CDR3aa: CASSFSTDTQYF
v_gene: TRBV6-1; abundance: -; j_gene: TRBJ2-7; d_gene: TRBD1; CDR3nt: TGTGCCAGCAGTGGGACAGGAGCGACCTACGAGCAGTACTTC; CDR3aa: CASSGTGATYEQYF
v_gene: TRBV9; abundance: -; j_gene: TRBJ2-7; d_gene: -; CDR3nt: TGTGCCAGCAGCGTAGGTGACAAAGCAGCCTACGAGCAGTACTTC; CDR3aa: CASSVGDKAAYEQYF
v_gene: TRBV6-5; abundance: -; j_gene: TRBJ2-1; d_gene: -; CDR3nt: TGTGCCATCAAAATGTTAACCCGGGCGATCAATGAGCAGTTCTTC; CDR3aa: CAIKMLTRAINEQFF
v_gene: TRBV11-1; abundance: -; j_gene: TRBJ1-1; d_gene: -; CDR3nt: TGTGCCAGCGCGGGGCGCCTGAACACTGAAGCTTTCTTT; CDR3aa: CASAGRLNTEAFF
v_gene: TRBV19; abundance: -; j_gene: TRBJ1-5; d_gene: -; CDR3nt: TGTGCCAGTAGTAGCCCGTTTTCGGGGGTTGGCCAGCCCCAGCATTTT; CDR3aa: CASSSPFSGVGQPQHF